The source of this T cell receptor (beta chain) is a study of cytomegalovirus exposure and HLA in healthy donors. About the study: A later analysis reported the same platform for the roughly 120 validation repertoires and the roughly 700 first-cohort repertoires.

Findings of the study overall: Reports credit the classifier with highly specific, highly sensitive diagnosis of cytomegalovirus status. That first-cohort TCR clusters tended to co-occur in the 130 or so validation repertoires was found in a later analysis.

This CDR3 region has 15 residues. The V gene's germline CDR1 is SGHAT and CDR2 FQNNGV. The V and J ends lost 5 bases and 4 bases respectively, with 15 bases between them. TCRdb's table, derived via immunoSEQ multiplex PCR, lists solely in-frame clones and lacks some. The table shows over 200,000 clones, with around 90% occurring only once. Regarding this clone: Antigen unknown.

This chain links TRBV11-2 with TRBJ2-1; D gene uncertain. The sequenced sample was PBMCs. This TCR was sampled from a woman in her 30s in good health and CMV-seronegative. Here the CDR3 DNA reads TGTGCCAGCAGCCTCATGCTCGGAAAGTACAATGAGCAGTTCTTC. Amino acid sequence: CASSLMLGKYNEQFF.